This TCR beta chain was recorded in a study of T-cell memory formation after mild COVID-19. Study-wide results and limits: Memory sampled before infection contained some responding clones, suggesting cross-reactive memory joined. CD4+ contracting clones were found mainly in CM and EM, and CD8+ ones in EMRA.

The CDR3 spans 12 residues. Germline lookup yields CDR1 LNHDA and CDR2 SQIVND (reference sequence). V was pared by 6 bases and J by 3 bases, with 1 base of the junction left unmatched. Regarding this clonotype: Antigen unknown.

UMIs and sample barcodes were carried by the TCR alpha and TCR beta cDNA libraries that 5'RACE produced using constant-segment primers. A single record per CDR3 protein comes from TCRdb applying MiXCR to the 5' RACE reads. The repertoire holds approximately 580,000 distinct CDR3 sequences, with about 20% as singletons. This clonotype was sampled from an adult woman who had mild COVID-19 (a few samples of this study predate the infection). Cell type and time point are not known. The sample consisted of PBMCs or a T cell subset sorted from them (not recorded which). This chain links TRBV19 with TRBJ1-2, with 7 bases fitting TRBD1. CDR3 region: CASSDRDYGYTF. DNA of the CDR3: TGTGCCAGTAGCGACAGGGACTATGGCTACACCTTC.